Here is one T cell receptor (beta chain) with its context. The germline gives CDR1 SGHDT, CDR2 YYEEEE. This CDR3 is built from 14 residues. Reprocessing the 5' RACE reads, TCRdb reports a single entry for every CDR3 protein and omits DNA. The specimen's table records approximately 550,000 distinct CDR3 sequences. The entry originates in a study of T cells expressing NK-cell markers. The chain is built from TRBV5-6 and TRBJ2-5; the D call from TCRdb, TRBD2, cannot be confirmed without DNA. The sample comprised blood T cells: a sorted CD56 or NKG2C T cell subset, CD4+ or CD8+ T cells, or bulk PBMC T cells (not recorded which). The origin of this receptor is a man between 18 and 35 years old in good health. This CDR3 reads CASSLGLAKETQYF. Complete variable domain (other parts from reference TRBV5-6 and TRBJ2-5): DAGVTQSPTHLIKTRGQQVTLRCSPKSGHDTVSWYQQALGQGPQFIFQYYEEEERQRGNFPDRFSGHQFPNYSSELNVNALLLGDSALYLCASSLGLAKETQYFGPGTRLLVL.